This T cell receptor (beta chain) was sequenced in a study of CD8 T cells in ankylosing spondylitis. Study-wide results and caveats: Matched synovial fluid from ankylosing spondylitis patients was reported to be enriched for disease-linked clones. Characteristic of ankylosing spondylitis blood, it appeared, was a TCR beta motif comprising 7 to 9 highly homologous variants.

Remarks on this clonotype: Its specificity is unknown.

TCRdb reprocessed the 5' RACE reads via MiXCR and lists one record per CDR3 protein. Here the sample spans about 800,000 distinct CDR3 sequences, about an eighth being singletons. The sequenced sample consisted of blood, either unsorted or a sorted T cell fraction (not recorded which). This TCR came from a male donor with ankylosing spondylitis.

CDR3 sequence: CASSQYRGDVGLWGYTF. The CDR3 nucleotides are TGTGCCAGCAGCCAGTACAGGGGGGATGTTGGTTTATGGGGCTACACCTTC. The chain combines TRBV28 with TRBJ1-2, with TRBD1 matching 8 bases. Germline V CDR1 and CDR2: MDHEN, SYDVKM. The CDR3 length is 17 residues. V lost 6 bases, J lost 8 bases, and 20 bases stayed unmatched.